This T cell receptor (beta chain) was found in a study of blood T cell repertoires in COVID-19 (dated by TCRdb to the early 2020s). Context from the whole study: Samples from collaborators originated in the United States, Italy and Spain and spanned both the acute and convalescent phases of COVID-19. The prospective study material was composed of cDNA or gDNA derived from T cells, B-cell-depleted T cells, or PBMCs. Deeply sampled blood TCRbeta repertoires from subjects exposed to, actively infected with, or recovered from COVID-19 were included in the dataset. Samples were obtained from the ongoing ImmuneRACE study (first 160 participants) and from 1,254 subjects provided by 6 global collaborators. Nearly every sample came with metadata listing a de-identified subject ID, COVID-19 status, age in years and sex. The repertoires were made available in a free public database intended to serve as a resource for research on the immune response to SARS-CoV-2. Where HLA class I and class II types were available, the types were taken from metadata supplied by the sample provider, not from assay-based typing. Results and caveats for the whole study, not just this receptor: How much clinical and demographic metadata was included differed by source and by participant, and the metadata was provided uncurated.

A second Seattle source provided samples from volunteer blood donors who had recovered from COVID-19. Whole blood was collected in K2EDTA tubes by collaborating institutions according to the institutions' own protocols. For TCRbeta analysis, collaborators shipped samples as frozen whole blood, isolated PBMCs, or DNA extracted from either of those sample types. As for this clone: The specificity of this receptor is unknown. Qualities for individual bases were not recorded, and no much larger clone is one base off.

TCRbeta CDR3 regions were amplified from genomic DNA using the immunoSEQ Assay, a bias-controlled multiplex PCR. The source study handled its data this way. The number of nucleated cells in each sample was estimated by amplification of reference gene primers within the assay. Sequence reads were collapsed and filtered to measure the absolute abundance of every unique TCRbeta CDR3 rearrangement. Productive Simpson clonality was computed per sample as the square root of Simpson's diversity index over productive rearrangements. This immuneACCESS table, as held by TCRdb, lists in-frame sequences with V and J called but not all clones. Of the missing ones, under half trace to an unresolved V gene in checked studies; the others have no known cause. V and J calls and clone size come straight from that table; D and trimming were deduced from the DNA. This sample comprises some 240,000 clones, around 87% of them detected only once. Of the sample, 6% to 9% is held by the ten largest clones.

From its cysteine to its phenylalanine, the CDR3 spans 14 amino acids. The entry retains the CDR3 DNA only, 42 bases that are in frame from base 1. The germline V gene supplies CDR1 SGHNT and CDR2 YENEEA. V drops 0 bases and J drops 7 bases, leaving 10 bases in between. This TCR was recovered from a man aged 55 to 70 who had recovered from COVID-19. The chain links TRBV11-3 with TRBJ1-5, with a tentative D gene TRBD1 over 5 matching bases. Sequenced input: peripheral blood. The CDR3 loop reads CASSLDRVGQPQHF. The nucleotides read TGTGCCAGCAGCTTAGACAGGGTGGGGCAGCCCCAGCATTTT.